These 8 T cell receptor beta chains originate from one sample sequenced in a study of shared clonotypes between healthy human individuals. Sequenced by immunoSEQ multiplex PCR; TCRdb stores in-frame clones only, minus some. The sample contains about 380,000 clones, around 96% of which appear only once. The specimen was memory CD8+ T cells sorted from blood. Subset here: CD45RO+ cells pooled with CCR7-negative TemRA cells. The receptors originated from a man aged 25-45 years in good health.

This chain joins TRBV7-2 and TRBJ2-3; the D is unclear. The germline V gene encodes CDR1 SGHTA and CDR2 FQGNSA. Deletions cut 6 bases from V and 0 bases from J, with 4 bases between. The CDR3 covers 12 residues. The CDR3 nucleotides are TGTGCCAGCAGGCATAGCACAGATACGCAGTATTTT. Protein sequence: CASRHSTDTQYF.

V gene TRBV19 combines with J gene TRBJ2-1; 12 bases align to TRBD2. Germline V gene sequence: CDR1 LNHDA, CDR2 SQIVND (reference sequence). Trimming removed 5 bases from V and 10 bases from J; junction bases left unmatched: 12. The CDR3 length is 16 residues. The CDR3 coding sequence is TGTGCCAGTAGTCCCCGGACTAGCGGGGCCTACTGGGAGCAGTTCTTC. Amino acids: CASSPRTSGAYWEQFF.

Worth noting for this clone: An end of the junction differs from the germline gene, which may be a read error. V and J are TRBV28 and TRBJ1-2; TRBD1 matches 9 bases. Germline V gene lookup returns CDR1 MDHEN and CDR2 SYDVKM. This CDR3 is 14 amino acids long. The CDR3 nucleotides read TGTGCCAGCAGGGAACAGGGGGCTAACAATGGCTACACCTTC. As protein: CASREQGANNGYTF.

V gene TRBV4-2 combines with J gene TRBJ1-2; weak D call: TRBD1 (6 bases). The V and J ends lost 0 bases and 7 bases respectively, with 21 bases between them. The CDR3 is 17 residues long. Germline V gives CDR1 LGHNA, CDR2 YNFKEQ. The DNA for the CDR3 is TGTGCCAGCAGCCAAGATCGAAATCGCAGGGGCGACGGTGGCTACACCTTC. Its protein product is CASSQDRNRRGDGGYTF.

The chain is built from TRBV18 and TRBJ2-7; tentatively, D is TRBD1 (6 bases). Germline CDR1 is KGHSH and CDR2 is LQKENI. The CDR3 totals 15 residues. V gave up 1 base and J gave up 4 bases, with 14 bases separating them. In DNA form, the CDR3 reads TGTGCCAGCTCACCACGGACAGCGTCATCGTACGAGCAGTACTTC. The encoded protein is CASSPRTASSYEQYF.

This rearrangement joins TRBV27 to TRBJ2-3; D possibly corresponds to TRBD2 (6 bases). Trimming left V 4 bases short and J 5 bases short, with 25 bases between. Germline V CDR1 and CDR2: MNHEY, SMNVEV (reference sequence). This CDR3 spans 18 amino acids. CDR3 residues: CASSSPFPSDPRRDTQYF. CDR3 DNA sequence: TGTGCCAGCAGTTCGCCCTTCCCTAGCGATCCTCGCCGAGATACGCAGTATTTT.

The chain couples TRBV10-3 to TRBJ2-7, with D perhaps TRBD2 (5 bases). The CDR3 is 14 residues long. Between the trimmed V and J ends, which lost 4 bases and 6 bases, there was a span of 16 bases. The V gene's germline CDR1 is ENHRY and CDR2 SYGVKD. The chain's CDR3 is CAISGSAGFAEQYF. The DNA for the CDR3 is TGTGCCATCAGTGGTTCCGCGGGTTTCGCCGAGCAGTACTTC.

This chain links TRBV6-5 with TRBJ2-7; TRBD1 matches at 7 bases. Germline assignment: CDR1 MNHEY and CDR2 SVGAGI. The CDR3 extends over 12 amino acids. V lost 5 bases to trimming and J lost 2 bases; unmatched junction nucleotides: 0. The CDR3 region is CASSDRAYEQYF. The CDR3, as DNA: TGTGCCAGCAGTGACAGGGCCTACGAGCAGTACTTC.